These T cell receptor beta chains were read from a single sample in a study of Graves' ophthalmopathy and Graves' hyperthyroidism. MiXCR was run by TCRdb on the multiplex PCR reads, yielding one entry per CDR3 protein. The table records about 620,000 distinct CDR3 sequences, over 20% of them present only once. The sequencing sample was made of peripheral blood. The receptors derive from a woman aged 18-29 years with stable Graves' hyperthyroidism. Some clones in this sample may be carry-over from other donors' samples. Both conserved end residues are part of each CDR3. A D gene is named only where the DNA matches it firmly. Not every row has a clone size; where given, it reads once, few, many or a size class.

CDR3aa | CDR3nt | d_gene | abundance | j_gene | v_gene
CACTRVHTGELFF | TGTGCCTGCACGCGGGTACATACGGGGGAGCTGTTTTTT | - | - | TRBJ2-2 | TRBV6-2/TRBV6-3
CASALAGTASYGYTF | TGTGCCAGCGCCCTAGCGGGGACGGCCTCCTATGGCTACACCTTC | - | many | TRBJ1-2 | TRBV6-1
CAWSVPVFYEQYF | TGTGCCTGGAGTGTACCCGTCTTCTACGAGCAGTACTTC | - | few | TRBJ2-7 | TRBV30
CSAVPSDRFTYEQYF | TGCAGTGCCGTACCCAGCGACAGATTCACCTACGAGCAGTACTTC | - | many | TRBJ2-7 | TRBV20-1
CAWTSDGGYEQYF | TGTGCCTGGACCTCCGACGGCGGATACGAGCAGTACTTC | - | many | TRBJ2-7 | TRBV30
CASSIATVGPYEQYF | TGTGCCAGTAGTATAGCGACGGTGGGGCCCTACGAGCAGTACTTC | - | many | TRBJ2-7 | TRBV19
CATRPRNQGKAKNIQYF | TGTGCCACCAGGCCCCGGAACCAAGGAAAAGCCAAAAACATTCAGTACTTC | - | few | TRBJ2-4 | TRBV15
CSAHRRVWAGAQETQYF | TGCAGTGCCCATCGCCGGGTGTGGGCGGGGGCTCAAGAGACCCAGTACTTC | - | many | TRBJ2-5 | TRBV20-1
CASLPDPNTEAFF | TGTGCCAGCCTCCCAGATCCGAACACTGAAGCTTTCTTT | - | - | TRBJ1-1 | TRBV6-2/TRBV6-3
CASSLSGTGGYPDGYTF | TGTGCCAGCAGTTTGTCCGGGACAGGGGGGTACCCTGATGGCTACACCTTC | TRBD1 | many | TRBJ1-2 | TRBV6-5
CASSHRVIEQYF | TGTGCCAGCAGTCACAGGGTCATCGAGCAGTACTTC | - | - | TRBJ2-7 | TRBV12-3/TRBV12-4
CASRFPQGQTEAFF | TGTGCCAGCAGGTTTCCACAGGGGCAAACTGAAGCTTTCTTT | TRBD1 | - | TRBJ1-1 | TRBV28
CASSLVESTEAFF | TGTGCCAGCAGCTTGGTGGAGAGCACTGAAGCTTTCTTT | - | many | TRBJ1-1 | TRBV7-3
CASSPDSNSGNTIYF | TGTGCCAGCAGTCCGGACAGTAACTCTGGAAACACCATATATTTT | - | many | TRBJ1-3 | TRBV27
CSVNARSGVTEAFF | TGCAGCGTCAACGCTAGGTCAGGGGTCACTGAAGCTTTCTTT | - | once | TRBJ1-1 | TRBV29-1
CASRTDRVKETQYF | TGTGCCAGCAGGACGGACAGGGTGAAAGAGACCCAGTACTTC | TRBD1 | many | TRBJ2-5 | TRBV12-3/TRBV12-4
CAWSTPLGWSNTEAFF | TGTGCCTGGAGTACCCCTTTGGGATGGAGCAACACTGAAGCTTTCTTT | - | many | TRBJ1-1 | TRBV30
CASTSGERYNSPLHF | TGTGCCAGCACCAGCGGGGAAAGGTATAATTCACCCCTCCACTTT | - | - | TRBJ1-6 | TRBV27
CASSDRAGGGDNYGYTF | TGTGCCAGCAGTGATCGGGCAGGGGGCGGTGATAACTATGGCTACACCTTC | TRBD1 | - | TRBJ1-2 | TRBV2
CATSTGGDTGELFF | TGCGCCACCAGTACAGGGGGCGACACCGGGGAGCTGTTTTTT | TRBD1 | many | TRBJ2-2 | TRBV10-2
CASSRYGLAGVGEQYF | TGTGCCAGCAGTCGCTACGGACTAGCGGGAGTGGGGGAGCAGTACTTC | TRBD2 | few | TRBJ2-7 | TRBV12-3/TRBV12-4
CASSYSAGGQPLF | TGTGCCAGCAGTTACTCAGCCGGCGGACAGCCCCTCTTC | - | - | TRBJ2-4 | TRBV6-2/TRBV6-3
CASSPGTRGEQYF | TGTGCCAGCAGCCCCGGGACGCGGGGCGAGCAGTACTTC | - | few | TRBJ2-7 | TRBV11-2
CASRDKEMTEAFF | TGCGCCAGCCGGGACAAAGAGATGACTGAAGCTTTCTTT | - | many | TRBJ1-1 | TRBV10-1
CAIKGSGGANTEAFF | TGTGCCATCAAAGGGTCCGGCGGGGCGAACACTGAAGCTTTCTTT | - | - | TRBJ1-1 | TRBV10-3
CASSFGRLETQYF | TGTGCCAGCAGTTTCGGTAGGCTTGAGACCCAGTACTTC | - | many | TRBJ2-5 | TRBV12-3/TRBV12-4
CSARVGTSGSGYEQYF | TGCAGTGCTAGAGTTGGGACTAGCGGGAGTGGGTACGAGCAGTACTTC | TRBD2 | - | TRBJ2-7 | TRBV20-1
CASSYSRTSGGNSYEQYF | TGTGCCAGCAGTTACTCGCGGACTAGCGGGGGGAACTCCTACGAGCAGTACTTC | TRBD2 | many | TRBJ2-7 | TRBV6-2/TRBV6-3
CASRIGAGAYEQYF | TGTGCCAGCAGGATCGGGGCGGGGGCCTACGAGCAGTACTTC | TRBD2 | many | TRBJ2-7 | TRBV11-1
CASSEYDYSGYTF | TGTGCCAGCAGTGAATACGATTATTCTGGCTACACCTTC | - | few | TRBJ1-2 | TRBV6-1
CASATGRIAGELFF | TGTGCCAGCGCGACAGGGCGCATTGCCGGGGAGCTGTTTTTT | TRBD1 | many | TRBJ2-2 | TRBV6-1
CATSTGQTYEQYF | TGTGCCACCAGCACGGGACAGACCTACGAGCAGTACTTC | TRBD1 | many | TRBJ2-7 | TRBV24-1
CASSPIGGSYEQCF | TGTGCCAGCAGCCCAATTGGGGGCTCCTACGAGCAGTGCTTC | - | - | TRBJ2-7 | TRBV3-1
CASSLAGTGLNEQYF | TGTGCCAGCAGCTTAGCCGGGACAGGGTTAAACGAGCAGTACTTC | TRBD1 | - | TRBJ2-7 | TRBV7-9
CSVERSREGYTF | TGCAGCGTTGAAAGGAGCAGGGAGGGCTACACCTTC | - | few | TRBJ1-2 | TRBV29-1
CATSRDSGETQYF | TGTGCCACCAGCAGGGACAGTGGAGAGACCCAGTACTTC | - | many | TRBJ2-5 | TRBV15
CASRFTGEYQPQHF | TGTGCCAGCAGATTCACAGGGGAGTATCAGCCCCAGCATTTT | TRBD1 | many | TRBJ1-5 | TRBV28
CASTRNGAQGGKTQYF | TGTGCCAGCACACGTAACGGAGCCCAGGGAGGGAAGACCCAGTACTTC | TRBD2 | few | TRBJ2-5 | TRBV18
CASSPEGAIPYEQYF | TGCGCCAGCAGCCCGGAGGGGGCCATCCCCTACGAGCAGTACTTC | - | many | TRBJ2-7 | TRBV5-1